This TCR beta chain came from a study of shared clonotypes between healthy human individuals. Whole-study results and caveats: Generally, estimated richness proved larger in naive subsets than it did in memory subsets. Despite large depth, rarefaction showed incomplete sorted-subset sequencing.

Sequenced by immunoSEQ multiplex PCR; TCRdb stores in-frame clones only, minus some. The data contain 2 million to 2.5 million clones, 93% of them seen just once; the ten biggest clones take up around 0.4%. Germline V lookup: CDR1 MDHEN, CDR2 SYDVKM. The CDR3 has 15 residues. Trimming cost V 3 bases and J 8 bases; bases outside gene matches: 7. Of note for this clone: Antigen: not known. Other DNA sequences from this sample encode an identical CDR3 as well.

The sample comprised naive CD4+ T cells from PBMCs. This sample's subset: CD45RA+ positively selected. The rearrangement joins TRBV28 to TRBJ1-4, with 9 nucleotides matching TRBD1. The source of this sequence is a young man in good health. Some clones in this sample may be carry-over from other donors' samples. CDR3 nucleotides: TGTGCCAGCAGTTTGTCAGGACAGGGGCGGGAAAAACTGTTTTTT. Its translation: CASSLSGQGREKLFF.